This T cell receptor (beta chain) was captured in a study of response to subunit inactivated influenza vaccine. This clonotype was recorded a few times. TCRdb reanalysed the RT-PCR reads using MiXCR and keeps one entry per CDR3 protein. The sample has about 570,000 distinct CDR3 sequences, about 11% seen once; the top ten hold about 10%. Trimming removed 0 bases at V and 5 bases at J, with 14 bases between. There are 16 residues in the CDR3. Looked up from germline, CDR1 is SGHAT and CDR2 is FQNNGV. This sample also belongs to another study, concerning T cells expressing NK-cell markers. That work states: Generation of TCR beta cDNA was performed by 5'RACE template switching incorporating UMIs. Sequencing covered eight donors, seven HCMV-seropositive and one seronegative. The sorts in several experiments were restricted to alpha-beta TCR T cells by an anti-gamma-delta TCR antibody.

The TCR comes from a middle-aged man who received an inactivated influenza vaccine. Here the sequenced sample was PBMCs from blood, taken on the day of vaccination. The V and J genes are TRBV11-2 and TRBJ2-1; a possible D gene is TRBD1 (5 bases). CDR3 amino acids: CASSLEAAGPNNEQFF. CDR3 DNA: TGTGCCAGCAGCTTAGAGGCAGCAGGGCCGAACAATGAGCAGTTCTTC.